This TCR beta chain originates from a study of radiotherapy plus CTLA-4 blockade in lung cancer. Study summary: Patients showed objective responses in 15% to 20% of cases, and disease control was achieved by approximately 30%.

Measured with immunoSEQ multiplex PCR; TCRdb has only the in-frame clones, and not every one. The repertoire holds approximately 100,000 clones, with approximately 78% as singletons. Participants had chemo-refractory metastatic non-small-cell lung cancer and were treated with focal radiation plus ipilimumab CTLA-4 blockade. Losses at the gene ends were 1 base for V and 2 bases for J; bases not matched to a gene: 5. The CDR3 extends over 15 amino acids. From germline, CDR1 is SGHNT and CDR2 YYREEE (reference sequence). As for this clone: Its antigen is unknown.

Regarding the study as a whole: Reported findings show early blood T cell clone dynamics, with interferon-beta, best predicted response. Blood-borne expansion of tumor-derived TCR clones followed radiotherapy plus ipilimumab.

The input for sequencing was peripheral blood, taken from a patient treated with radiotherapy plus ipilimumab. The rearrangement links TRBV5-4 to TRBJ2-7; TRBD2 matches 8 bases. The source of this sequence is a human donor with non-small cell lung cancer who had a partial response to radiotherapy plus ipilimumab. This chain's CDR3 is CASSLRSGLAYEQYF. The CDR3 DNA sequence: TGTGCCAGCAGCTTGAGATCGGGACTAGCCTACGAGCAGTACTTC.